Presented here are 25 T cell receptor beta chains from one specimen sequenced in a study of Graves' ophthalmopathy and Graves' hyperthyroidism. Amplified material comprised TCR beta CDR3 regions derived from RNA transcripts. First-round RT-PCR relied on HTBI primers, and a second-round multiplex PCR came next. TCRdb fed the multiplex PCR reads into MiXCR, producing one record per CDR3 protein. The table lists approximately 700,000 distinct CDR3 sequences, 40% of them singletons. Sequencing was carried out using peripheral blood. These receptors originate from an adult man with Graves' ophthalmopathy.

The rearrangement uses TRBV20-1 and TRBJ2-7; D gene unclear. The CDR3 totals 15 residues. The germline gives CDR1 DFQATT, CDR2 SNEGSKA (reference sequence). V gave up 0 bases and J gave up 0 bases, with 12 bases separating them. Here the CDR3 reads CSAREFWRSSYEQYF. For the CDR3, the DNA is TGCAGTGCTAGAGAGTTCTGGCGGAGCTCCTACGAGCAGTACTTC.

V usage is TRBV19 and J usage is TRBJ2-7; D not resolved. This CDR3 comprises 14 residues. With 9 bases removed from V and 0 bases from J, the gap between germline ends came to 15 bases. The V gene's germline CDR1 is LNHDA and CDR2 SQIVND (reference sequence). CDR3 sequence: CASKTSKGSYEQYF. For the CDR3, the DNA is TGTGCCAGCAAAACCTCCAAGGGCTCCTACGAGCAGTACTTC. Full variable domain (remainder filled in from reference TRBV19 and TRBJ2-7): DGGITQSPKYLFRKEGQNVTLSCEQNLNHDAMYWYRQDPGQGLRLIYYSQIVNDFQKGDIAEGYSVSREKKESFPLTVTSAQKNPTAFYLCASKTSKGSYEQYFGPGTRLTVT.

This clonotype was seen a handful of times. The chain combines TRBV7-9 with TRBJ2-7; 15 nucleotides align to TRBD2. J gave up 3 bases and V 5 bases, and 8 bases lay outside the gene matches. This CDR3 spans 17 amino acids. Germline V gene lookup returns CDR1 SEHNR and CDR2 FQNEAQ (reference sequence). In nucleotides, the CDR3 is TGTGCCAGCAGCCCAGGACTAGCGGGGGGGATGTTCTACGAGCAGTACTTC. As protein: CASSPGLAGGMFYEQYF.

This clonotype was seen more than once but under ten times. This chain connects TRBV19 to TRBJ1-3; D not certain. V gave up 7 bases and J gave up 0 bases, with 10 bases separating them. The CDR3 consists of 14 residues. Germline-derived CDR1 and CDR2 are LNHDA and SQIVND (reference sequence). CDR3 region: CASNRNPSGNTIYF. The CDR3 nucleotides are TGTGCCAGTAATCGGAACCCCTCTGGAAACACCATATATTTT.

Worth noting for this clonotype: An end of the junction differs from the germline gene, which may be a read error. The J gene is TRBJ1-5, the V gene TRBV24-1; D perhaps matches TRBD1 (5 bases). CDR1 is KGHDR and CDR2 is SFDVKD in the germline V gene. The CDR3 is made up of 15 amino acids. CDR3 sequence: CASSWGGAGNQPQHF. For the CDR3, the DNA is TGTGCCAGCAGTTGGGGCGGGGCTGGGAATCAGCCCCAGCATTTT.

The rearrangement links TRBV19 to TRBJ2-7; D is undetermined. In germline, CDR1 is LNHDA, CDR2 SQIVND (reference sequence). The CDR3 runs 14 residues. With 1 base removed from V and 4 bases from J, the gap between germline ends came to 11 bases. The CDR3 loop is CASSIGGRTYEQYF. CDR3 DNA: TGTGCCAGTAGTATAGGCGGCAGAACTTACGAGCAGTACTTC. The whole variable domain, remainder taken from reference TRBV19 and TRBJ2-7, is DGGITQSPKYLFRKEGQNVTLSCEQNLNHDAMYWYRQDPGQGLRLIYYSQIVNDFQKGDIAEGYSVSREKKESFPLTVTSAQKNPTAFYLCASSIGGRTYEQYFGPGTRLTVT.

This clonotype was seen just once. The chain uses TRBV10-3 and TRBJ1-1; D is ambiguous. The CDR3 is made up of 14 amino acids. Trimming took 0 bases from V and 1 from J, leaving 6 bases between them. The V gene's germline CDR1 is ENHRY and CDR2 SYGVKD. CDR3 DNA sequence: TGTGCCATCAGTGAGTCTGGAGAGAACACTGAAGCTTTCTTT. It is translated as CAISESGENTEAFF.

This clonotype was recorded many times. V gene TRBV2 combines with J gene TRBJ1-5; D is possibly TRBD1 (5 bases). The CDR3 runs to 16 residues. Trimming cost V 6 bases and J 4 bases, with 19 bases left between them. Germline lookup yields CDR1 SNHLY and CDR2 FYNNEI. The CDR3 loop is CASSESLIGGNQPQHF. The CDR3 DNA reads as TGTGCCAGCAGCGAAAGCCTCATCGGGGGGAATCAGCCCCAGCATTTT.

The chain is built from TRBV6-1 and TRBJ2-5; unclear D gene. Trimming removed 3 bases from V and 3 bases from J, with 11 bases in between. The CDR3 runs 14 residues. CDR1 is MNHNS, CDR2 SASEGT, per germline. The CDR3 here is CASSDWRSKETQYF. CDR3 DNA: TGTGCCAGCAGTGATTGGCGGTCTAAAGAGACCCAGTACTTC.

This clonotype came up a few times. The chain joins TRBV15 to TRBJ2-5, with 9 bases aligning to TRBD2. Germline V lookup: CDR1 LNHNV, CDR2 YYDKDF (reference sequence). This CDR3 contains 16 residues. The V segment lost 0 bases and the J segment 8 bases; nucleotides outside the gene matches: 10. CDR3: CATSREAGGLMVTQYF. The CDR3 DNA reads as TGTGCCACCAGCAGAGAAGCGGGGGGTCTAATGGTAACCCAGTACTTC.

This clonotype was observed at least ten times. This chain links TRBV29-1 with TRBJ1-1; weak D call: TRBD1 (6 bases). The CDR3 covers 13 residues. The V end lost 8 bases, the J end lost 1 base, and 14 bases lay between the germline ends. Germline CDR1 SQVTM, CDR2 ANQGSEA. The CDR3 DNA reads TGCAGCCCAGTGGGGGGCGCGAACACTGAAGCTTTCTTT. Its translation is CSPVGGANTEAFF.

This clonotype showed up just a few times. The chain employs TRBV19 and TRBJ1-1, with D unclear. The V and J ends lost 3 bases and 4 bases respectively, with 12 bases between them. CDR1 and CDR2 (germline): LNHDA, SQIVND (reference sequence). The CDR3 covers 14 residues. Here the CDR3 DNA reads TGTGCCAGTAGTATCCCCGGGGAGGGCACTGAAGCTTTCTTT. Protein: CASSIPGEGTEAFF. Based on the CDR3 plus reference TRBV19 and TRBJ1-1, the full variable domain is DGGITQSPKYLFRKEGQNVTLSCEQNLNHDAMYWYRQDPGQGLRLIYYSQIVNDFQKGDIAEGYSVSREKKESFPLTVTSAQKNPTAFYLCASSIPGEGTEAFFGQGTRLTVV.

The chain carries TRBV9 and TRBJ2-7; no clear D gene. In germline, CDR1 is SGDLS, CDR2 YYNGEE. Trimming pared 0 bases from V and 0 bases from J, leaving 13 bases between. This CDR3 region has 16 residues. The CDR3 loop reads CASSVEGQASSYEQYF. The CDR3 region has the DNA TGTGCCAGCAGCGTAGAAGGGCAGGCGAGCTCCTACGAGCAGTACTTC. Full variable domain (rest looked up from reference TRBV9 and TRBJ2-7): DSGVTQTPKHLITATGQRVTLRCSPRSGDLSVYWYQQSLDQGLQFLIQYYNGEERAKGNILERFSAQQFPDLHSELNLSSLELGDSALYFCASSVEGQASSYEQYFGPGTRLTVT.

This sequence joins TRBV15 and TRBJ2-7; 8 bases fit TRBD2. Germline CDR1 LNHNV, CDR2 YYDKDF (reference sequence). This CDR3 region has 15 residues. V shed 0 bases and J 5 bases; nucleotides not matched to a gene: 6. This chain's CDR3 is CATSRDKRETNEQYF. The CDR3 DNA is TGTGCCACCAGCAGAGATAAGCGGGAGACCAACGAGCAGTACTTC.

The chain carries TRBV6-1 and TRBJ1-1; TRBD1 aligns across 7 bases. V trimming: 6 bases; J trimming: 5 bases; junction bases outside the gene matches: 9. Germline CDR1 is MNHNS and CDR2 is SASEGT. CDR3 length: 14 amino acids. CDR3 loop: CASRQGGGGTEAFF. CDR3 nucleotides: TGTGCCAGCAGACAAGGGGGCGGTGGGACTGAAGCTTTCTTT.

This clonotype was counted a few times. The CDR3 DNA sequence: TGTGCCAGCAGTCTAGGGACAGGGTCTACAGAGACCCAGTACTTC. Translation: CASSLGTGSTETQYF. The chain has TRBV6-6 and TRBJ2-5, with TRBD1 identical over 9 bases. The germline gives CDR1 MNHNY, CDR2 SVGAGI (reference sequence). The CDR3 loop spans 15 amino acids. The V and J ends lost 5 bases and 4 bases, in that order; junction bases with no gene match: 8.

As for this clonotype: With a much larger clone just one base away, this may be a read error. The genes are TRBV13 and TRBJ2-7, with TRBD1 identical over 9 bases. With V trimmed by 8 bases and J by 7 bases, 12 bases remained unmatched. Germline values: CDR1 PRHDT, CDR2 FYEKMQ (reference sequence). CDR3 length: 14 amino acids. CDR3 amino acids: CASGVAGQGYEQYF. CDR3 in DNA: TGTGCCAGCGGCGTCGCGGGACAGGGTTATGAGCAGTACTTC.

This clonotype appeared a few times. The chain employs TRBV9 and TRBJ2-2; D may match TRBD1 or TRBD2 (5 bases each). Trimming stripped 2 bases from V and 3 bases from J, with 14 bases between. The V gene's germline CDR1 is SGDLS and CDR2 YYNGEE. The CDR3 runs to 16 residues. CDR3 region: CASSVLREQDTGELFF. The CDR3 DNA reads as TGTGCCAGCAGCGTTCTGAGGGAACAGGACACCGGGGAGCTGTTTTTT.

This chain links TRBV7-9 with TRBJ1-5; no clear D gene. With 3 bases removed from V and 4 bases from J, the gap between germline ends came to 16 bases. The germline gives CDR1 SEHNR, CDR2 FQNEAQ (reference sequence). CDR3 length equals 16 residues. DNA for the CDR3: TGTGCCAGCAGCTTGGAGGCGGACCGGGAGAATCAGCCCCAGCATTTT. This codes for CASSLEADRENQPQHF.

The chain joins TRBV19 to TRBJ1-1, with D hard to call. This CDR3 is built from 16 residues. With 5 bases removed from V and 0 bases from J, the gap between germline ends came to 16 bases. The V gene's germline CDR1 is LNHDA and CDR2 SQIVND (reference sequence). CDR3 coding DNA: TGTGCCAGTAGTTCGCCATCTAGGGCCTTGAACACTGAAGCTTTCTTT. It is translated as CASSSPSRALNTEAFF.

V gene TRBV2 combines with J gene TRBJ1-3; possibly TRBD1 for D (5 bases). This CDR3 is built from 15 residues. V was clipped by 5 bases and J by 0 bases, with 11 bases between them. From germline, CDR1 is SNHLY and CDR2 FYNNEI. The CDR3, as DNA: TGTGCCAGCAGTCCGGGACCAAGCTCTGGAAACACCATATATTTT. Protein: CASSPGPSSGNTIYF.

The chain carries TRBV7-3 and TRBJ1-1; D not resolved. Germline V gives CDR1 SGHTA, CDR2 FQGTGA. The CDR3 runs 12 residues. V dropped 8 bases and J dropped 8 bases, with 15 bases sitting between them. The CDR3 is CASSYIRQEAFF. The CDR3 DNA sequence: TGTGCCAGCTCCTATATCCGACAAGAAGCTTTCTTT.

This clonotype was seen just once. The chain recombines TRBV15 with TRBJ1-6, with a tentative D call TRBD1 (5 bases). CDR3 length: 15 residues. CDR1 and CDR2 from the germline V gene are LNHNV and YYDKDF (reference sequence). V lost 3 bases to trimming and J lost 10 bases, with 16 bases between them. The CDR3 DNA reads TGTGCCACCAGCAGTAACACGAGGGGAACCTCACCCCTCCACTTT. It translates to CATSSNTRGTSPLHF.

This chain links TRBV10-3 with TRBJ1-2; 9 bases line up with TRBD1. The CDR3 is 18 residues long. Germline CDR1 reads ENHRY; CDR2 reads SYGVKD. Trimming took 0 bases from V and 4 from J; bases not matched to a gene: 12. Written as DNA, the CDR3 is TGTGCCATCAGTGAGTCGCAGCGGGGGGGACAGGGCACCTATGGCTACACCTTC. As protein: CAISESQRGGQGTYGYTF.

The chain joins TRBV20-1 to TRBJ2-5; 8 nucleotides line up with TRBD2. The CDR3 covers 14 residues. Germline CDR1 is DFQATT and CDR2 is SNEGSKA (reference sequence). The V gene end was trimmed by 1 base and the J gene end by 3 bases; junction bases not matched to a gene: 4. This chain's CDR3 is CSARVPAGEETQYF. CDR3 bases: TGCAGTGCTAGAGTCCCAGCGGGAGAAGAGACCCAGTACTTC.